This TCR beta chain is drawn from a study of kidney transplant recipient with SARS-CoV-2 infection. This CDR3 region has 14 residues. Germline lookup yields CDR1 SEHNR and CDR2 FQNEAQ (reference sequence). MiXCR, applied by TCRdb to the reads, yields one record per CDR3 protein. The sample includes some 220,000 distinct CDR3 sequences, 29% of them seen just once. A note on this clonotype: A read error may explain this, as a much larger clone is one base away.

The J gene is TRBJ2-7, the V gene TRBV7-9, with a weak D call TRBD1 (6 bases). Material: a blood sample, obtained at baseline and around day 110 from a kidney transplant recipient. The receptor was derived from a male patient in his thirties who had COVID-19 and was a kidney transplant recipient. A share of the T cells may be of graft donor origin. The CDR3 spells CASSLDRDRYERYF. DNA of the CDR3: TGTGCCAGCAGCTTAGACAGGGATCGCTACGAGCGGTACTTC.